This T cell receptor (beta chain) was retrieved from a study of blood T cell repertoires in COVID-19. Study-wide context: The study drew acute and convalescent COVID-19 samples from the United States, Italy and Spain. T cells, B-cell-depleted T cells, or PBMCs provided the cDNA or gDNA that served as material.

Study processing details: Estimation of nucleated cell counts was performed using reference gene primer amplification. Produced via immunoSEQ multiplex PCR; TCRdb's table is partial and in-frame only. V, J and clone size were drawn from that table, and D and trimming were deduced from the DNA. The table includes over 90,000 clones, under 90% detected once. This clone has a handful of counts. The receptor was derived from a human donor in a cohort sampled during active or convalescent COVID-19. The specimen sequenced was peripheral blood.

This CDR3 is CASSLSGTGSNEQYF. As DNA, the CDR3 is TGTGCCAGCAGTCTCTCCGGGACAGGGTCTAACGAGCAGTACTTC. The chain carries TRBV28 and TRBJ2-7, with 9 bases identical to TRBD1. V shed 5 bases and J 5 bases; nucleotides not matched to a gene: 10. The germline V gene has CDR1 MDHEN and CDR2 SYDVKM. The CDR3 length is 15 residues.